The next 14 T cell receptor beta chains were all read from a single sample in a study of blood T cell repertoires in COVID-19. TCRdb's table, derived via immunoSEQ multiplex PCR, lists solely in-frame clones and lacks some. The profile shows about 120,000 clones, nearly 70% of them singletons. Sequenced input: peripheral blood. The receptors originated from a woman in her seventies with acute or convalescent COVID-19.

The chain is built from TRBV5-6 and TRBJ1-6; 7 bases line up with TRBD1. CDR3 size: 16 residues. V trimming: 0 bases; J trimming: 10 bases; junction bases outside the gene matches: 10. CDR1 SGHDT and CDR2 YYEEEE come from the germline V gene. The CDR3 region is CASSLGQGRIGSPLHF. For the CDR3, the DNA is TGTGCCAGCAGCTTGGGACAGGGAAGGATTGGATCACCCCTCCACTTT.

The genes are TRBV6-5 and TRBJ2-2; possibly TRBD2 for D (5 bases). V lost 6 bases and J lost 4, with 12 bases in between. Germline V gives CDR1 MNHEY, CDR2 SVGAGI. The CDR3 runs to 14 residues. The CDR3: CASSRGWGTGELFF. The CDR3 region has the DNA TGTGCCAGCAGCCGAGGGTGGGGCACCGGGGAGCTGTTTTTT.

The chain employs TRBV4-3 and TRBJ1-3; D is unclear. The CDR3 runs 15 residues. CDR1 and CDR2 from the germline V gene are LGHNA and YSLEER. The ends were cut back, 0 bases at V and 4 bases at J, with 10 bases in the middle. The CDR3 reads CASSQEMLGGNTIYF. The CDR3 DNA follows: TGCGCCAGCAGCCAAGAAATGTTGGGCGGAAACACCATATATTTT.

The chain employs TRBV7-2 and TRBJ1-6; D is perhaps TRBD1 (5 bases). The CDR3 totals 14 residues. The germline gives CDR1 SGHTA, CDR2 FQGNSA. V was shortened by 0 bases and J by 10 bases, with 10 bases between the two germline ends. In DNA, the CDR3 is TGTGCCAGCAGCTTAGCAGGGGCAGGGTCACCCCTCCACTTT. Encoded protein: CASSLAGAGSPLHF.

This chain joins TRBV9 and TRBJ2-1; the D gene is possibly TRBD2 (5 bases). Trimming removed 4 bases from V and 4 bases from J, with 12 bases in between. CDR1 is SGDLS and CDR2 is YYNGEE in the germline V gene. This CDR3 spans 14 amino acids. The CDR3 sequence: CASSSRVRYNEQFF. DNA of the CDR3: TGTGCCAGCAGCTCGAGGGTTCGGTACAATGAGCAGTTCTTC.

The J gene is TRBJ2-1, the V gene TRBV30; TRBD2 might be the D (5 bases). Germline assignment: CDR1 GTSNPN and CDR2 SVGIG (reference sequence). Deletions cut 4 bases from V and 3 bases from J, with 7 bases between. This CDR3 contains 12 residues. The CDR3 sequence: CAWNEGYNEQFF. The CDR3 coding sequence is TGTGCCTGGAACGAGGGCTACAATGAGCAGTTCTTC.

About this clone: Other DNA sequences from this sample encode an identical CDR3 as well. The chain combines TRBV20-1 with TRBJ2-1, with 7 bases matching TRBD2. The CDR3 length is 12 residues. Germline-derived CDR1 and CDR2 are DFQATT and SNEGSKA (reference sequence). The V gene end was trimmed by 6 bases and the J gene end by 11 bases; junction bases not matched to a gene: 10. The CDR3 sequence: CSASGLVDQQFF. In DNA, the CDR3 is TGCAGTGCCAGTGGACTAGTGGATCAGCAGTTCTTC.

The genes are TRBV5-6 and TRBJ1-1, with 8 bases that match TRBD1. The length of the CDR3 is 16 residues. CDR1 and CDR2 from the germline V gene are SGHDT and YYEEEE. With V trimmed by 0 bases and J by 0 bases, 4 bases remained unmatched. The CDR3 is CASSLVQGAVNTEAFF. The CDR3 bases are TGTGCCAGCAGCTTGGTGCAGGGGGCCGTGAACACTGAAGCTTTCTTT.

The V gene is TRBV28, the J gene TRBJ2-7; 7 nucleotides align to TRBD1. The V segment lost 6 bases and the J segment 3 bases; nucleotides outside the gene matches: 8. The length of the CDR3 is 14 residues. CDR1 and CDR2 from the germline V gene are MDHEN and SYDVKM. CDR3 sequence (DNA): TGTGCCAGCAGCATACCGGGACAGCGCTACGAGCAGTACTTC. This codes for CASSIPGQRYEQYF.

V and J are TRBV5-4 and TRBJ2-1; TRBD2 agrees at 9 bases. The CDR3 extends over 15 amino acids. Unmatched junction bases numbered 6, after V lost 2 bases and J lost 6 bases. Germline CDR1 is SGHNT and CDR2 is YYREEE (reference sequence). The CDR3 coding sequence is TGTGCCAGCAGCTTATCGGGACTAGCCATCAATGAGCAGTTCTTC. It specifies CASSLSGLAINEQFF.

The V call is TRBV5-1, the J call TRBJ2-7, with TRBD1 identical over 7 bases. The junction had 6 bases not matched to a gene; V was cut back by 2 bases and J by 1 base. Germline-derived CDR1 and CDR2 are SGHRS and YFSETQ. The CDR3 totals 15 residues. DNA of the CDR3: TGCGCCAGCAGCTTACTGGGGACAGCTTCCTACGAGCAGTACTTC. It translates to CASSLLGTASYEQYF.

This chain connects TRBV11-2 to TRBJ2-7; D may be TRBD1 (6 bases). Between the trimmed V and J ends, which lost 4 bases and 2 bases, there was a span of 15 bases. CDR3 length: 15 amino acids. CDR1 and CDR2 from the germline V gene are SGHAT and FQNNGV. As DNA, the CDR3 is TGTGCCAGCAGCTCGAACCCCGGGACAACCTACGAGCAGTACTTC. It encodes CASSSNPGTTYEQYF.

V gene TRBV5-1 combines with J gene TRBJ2-1; TRBD2 matches 14 bases. Germline V gives CDR1 SGHRS, CDR2 YFSETQ. The junction had 5 bases not matched to a gene; V was cut back by 4 bases and J by 8 bases. CDR3 length equals 15 residues. CDR3 region: CASSPTSGGVHEQFF. The CDR3 DNA is TGCGCCAGCAGCCCGACTAGCGGGGGGGTTCATGAGCAGTTCTTC. The whole variable domain, filled in from reference TRBV5-1 and TRBJ2-1, reads KAGVTQTPRYLIKTRGQQVTLSCSPISGHRSVSWYQQTPGQGLQFLFEYFSETQRNKGNFPGRFSGRQFSNSRSEMNVSTLELGDSALYLCASSPTSGGVHEQFFGPGTRLTVL.

This chain connects TRBV29-1 to TRBJ1-1, with TRBD1 identical over 7 bases. The ends lost 5 bases at V and 1 base at J; junction bases unmatched: 7. The CDR3 covers 14 residues. Germline CDR1 and CDR2: SQVTM and ANQGSEA. In nucleotides, the CDR3 is TGCAGCGTTTACGGACAGGCCTCGAACACTGAAGCTTTCTTT. This sequence encodes CSVYGQASNTEAFF. Full variable domain (remainder filled in from reference TRBV29-1 and TRBJ1-1): SAVISQKPSRDICQRGTSLTIQCQVDSQVTMMFWYRQQPGQSLTLIATANQGSEATYESGFVIDKFPISRPNLTFSTLTVSNMSPEDSSIYLCSVYGQASNTEAFFGQGTRLTVV.